In its sample, the clone carrying this TCR beta chain was seen many times. No antigen is known for it. A second 7 to 11 cycle PCR used barcoded and J-beta primers. Using its own MiXCR run on the 5' RACE reads, TCRdb lists one record per CDR3 protein. The sample records approximately 810,000 distinct CDR3 sequences, 25% to 35% being singletons. The CDR3 extends over 16 amino acids. Looked up from germline, CDR1 is SGHTA and CDR2 is FQGNSA. V was pared by 3 bases and J by 4 bases, with 7 bases of the junction left unmatched. The entry originates in a study of blood T cells in healthy people across ages. Study outcomes and limitations: Per million T cells, TCR beta diversity dropped roughly linearly as age increased. Compared with aged donors, long-lived donors showed fewer expanded clones, suggesting selection.

Total RNA was isolated from each sample in quantities of at least 6 micrograms. The clonotype originates from a woman aged 80 or over in good health. Sequencing was carried out using blood. This sequence joins TRBV7-2 and TRBJ1-2; the match to TRBD1 covers 11 bases. CDR3 bases: TGTGCCAGCAGCTTCTCAGGACAGGGGGCTCTCTATGGCTACACCTTC. It encodes CASSFSGQGALYGYTF.